These 14 T cell receptor beta chains were sequenced from one sample in a study of blood T cell repertoires in COVID-19. Libraries were prepared by immunoSEQ multiplex PCR; TCRdb keeps only in-frame clonotypes and omits some of them. The repertoire holds some 110,000 clones, with 90% as singletons. The sequencing sample was made of peripheral blood. Source of these receptors: a human donor with active COVID-19. The donor label of this sample is uncertain.

The chain has TRBV5-1 and TRBJ2-2; tentatively, D is TRBD1 (6 bases). The CDR3 is made up of 15 amino acids. V was clipped by 2 bases and J by 1 base, with 9 bases between them. The germline gives CDR1 SGHRS, CDR2 YFSETQ. The chain's CDR3 is CASSFRGKNTGELFF. In DNA, the CDR3 is TGCGCCAGCAGCTTTAGGGGGAAGAACACCGGGGAGCTGTTTTTT.

The DNA of the CDR3 is TGTGCCAGCAGCTTAGCGCGGGGGGCCACCGTCTATGGCTACACCTTC. As protein: CASSLARGATVYGYTF. The V call is TRBV7-2, the J call TRBJ1-2, with D perhaps TRBD1 (6 bases). The V end lost 0 bases, the J end lost 4 bases, and 15 bases lay between the germline ends. The CDR3 runs to 16 residues. Germline CDR1 SGHTA, CDR2 FQGNSA.

V is TRBV4-2 and J is TRBJ2-7; D is possibly TRBD2 (6 bases). The CDR3 loop spans 15 amino acids. Germline V gene sequence: CDR1 LGHNA, CDR2 YNFKEQ. V was pared by 0 bases and J by 0 bases, with 9 bases between. The CDR3 DNA reads as TGTGCCAGCAGCCAAGACTTCGGGAGCTCCTACGAGCAGTACTTC. Translating it yields CASSQDFGSSYEQYF.

The CDR3 nucleotides read TGCAGCGTCCGACAGGGTATTCTTTGGGAAAAACTGTTTTTT. This translates into CSVRQGILWEKLFF. The chain has TRBV29-1 and TRBJ1-4, with 7 bases that match TRBD1. In germline, CDR1 is SQVTM, CDR2 ANQGSEA. The CDR3 extends over 14 amino acids. V trimming: 6 bases; J trimming: 8 bases; junction bases outside the gene matches: 12.

V usage is TRBV3-1 (or the pseudogene TRBV3-2) and J usage is TRBJ1-2; D not resolved. Looked up from germline, CDR1 is LGHDT and CDR2 is YNNKEL (reference sequence). The V gene lost 1 base and the J gene lost 5 bases, with 5 bases spanning the gap. This CDR3 contains 12 residues. The CDR3 loop reads CASSQGPYGYTF. The CDR3 region has the DNA TGTGCCAGCAGCCAAGGGCCTTATGGCTACACCTTC.

The V and J genes are TRBV29-1 and TRBJ2-2; D is unclear. The CDR3 runs to 12 residues. V lost 1 base to trimming and J lost 6 bases, with 6 bases between them. Germline V gene sequence: CDR1 SQVTM, CDR2 ANQGSEA. CDR3 region: CSVEVSAGELFF. The CDR3, as DNA: TGCAGCGTTGAAGTAAGCGCCGGGGAGCTGTTTTTT.

The J gene is TRBJ1-5, the V gene TRBV3-1 (or the pseudogene TRBV3-2); the D is unclear. CDR3 length: 15 residues. The germline V gene has CDR1 LGHDT and CDR2 YNNKEL (reference sequence). Trimming shortened V by 4 bases and J by 0 bases, and 10 bases separated the two germline ends. As DNA, the CDR3 is TGTGCCAGCAGCCCGAAGAGGTATAGCAATCAGCCCCAGCATTTT. Its protein product is CASSPKRYSNQPQHF.

This chain joins TRBV6-2 or TRBV6-3 and TRBJ1-5; D perhaps matches TRBD1 (5 bases). There are 15 residues in the CDR3. Germline V gives CDR1 MNHEY, CDR2 SVGEGT. Trimming removed 2 bases from V and 9 bases from J, with 17 bases in between. CDR3 in amino acids: CASSYSSQGFGPQHF. The CDR3 DNA sequence: TGTGCCAGCAGTTACAGTTCGCAGGGCTTCGGGCCCCAGCATTTT.

Only a few counts were recorded for this clone. The chain is built from TRBV12-3 or TRBV12-4 and TRBJ1-3; D gene ambiguous. V was pared by 4 bases and J by 8 bases, with 9 bases between. The CDR3 spans 12 residues. The CDR3 nucleotides read TGTGCCAGCAGTTGGACCGGGGACACCATATATTTT. It translates to CASSWTGDTIYF.

This chain links TRBV7-9 with TRBJ1-1, with D possibly TRBD1 on 5 matching bases. This CDR3 spans 15 amino acids. Trimming cost V 0 bases and J 1 base, with 9 bases left between them. Germline V gene sequence: CDR1 SEHNR, CDR2 FQNEAQ (reference sequence). CDR3 DNA: TGTGCCAGCAGCTTAGCTACAGGTTCGAACACTGAAGCTTTCTTT. Translation gives CASSLATGSNTEAFF.

The chain carries TRBV7-8 and TRBJ2-2, with 11 bases fitting TRBD1. CDR3 length: 16 residues. V gave up 5 bases and J gave up 5 bases; unmatched junction bases: 7. Germline V CDR1 and CDR2: SGHVS, FQNEAQ. The CDR3 sequence is CASSAGTGGLTGELFF. The DNA for the CDR3 is TGTGCCAGCAGCGCAGGGACAGGGGGACTTACCGGGGAGCTGTTTTTT.

The chain combines TRBV28 with TRBJ1-2, with D perhaps TRBD1 (5 bases). CDR1 MDHEN and CDR2 SYDVKM come from the germline V gene. The CDR3 has 14 residues. The V end lost 7 bases, the J end lost 1 base, and 13 bases lay between the germline ends. The CDR3 here is CASNPTTDNYGYTF. In nucleotides, the CDR3 is TGTGCCAGCAACCCAACGACAGATAACTATGGCTACACCTTC.

The rearrangement joins TRBV6-2 or TRBV6-3 to TRBJ1-1; TRBD1 agrees at 7 bases. The CDR3 runs to 19 residues. The V and J ends lost 0 bases and 3 bases, in that order; junction bases with no gene match: 16. Germline values: CDR1 MNHEY, CDR2 SVGEGT. The CDR3 sequence is CASSYSRRRGLWGYTEAFF. The CDR3 DNA follows: TGTGCCAGCAGTTACTCGAGGAGGAGGGGGCTTTGGGGGTACACTGAAGCTTTCTTT.

This chain uses TRBV12-3 or TRBV12-4 with TRBJ2-7; perhaps TRBD1 as D (6 bases). This CDR3 comprises 12 residues. V lost 4 bases, J lost 6 bases, and 10 bases lay in between. CDR3 region: CASSSWGLEQYF. The DNA of the CDR3 is TGTGCCAGCAGTTCTTGGGGGCTCGAGCAGTACTTC.